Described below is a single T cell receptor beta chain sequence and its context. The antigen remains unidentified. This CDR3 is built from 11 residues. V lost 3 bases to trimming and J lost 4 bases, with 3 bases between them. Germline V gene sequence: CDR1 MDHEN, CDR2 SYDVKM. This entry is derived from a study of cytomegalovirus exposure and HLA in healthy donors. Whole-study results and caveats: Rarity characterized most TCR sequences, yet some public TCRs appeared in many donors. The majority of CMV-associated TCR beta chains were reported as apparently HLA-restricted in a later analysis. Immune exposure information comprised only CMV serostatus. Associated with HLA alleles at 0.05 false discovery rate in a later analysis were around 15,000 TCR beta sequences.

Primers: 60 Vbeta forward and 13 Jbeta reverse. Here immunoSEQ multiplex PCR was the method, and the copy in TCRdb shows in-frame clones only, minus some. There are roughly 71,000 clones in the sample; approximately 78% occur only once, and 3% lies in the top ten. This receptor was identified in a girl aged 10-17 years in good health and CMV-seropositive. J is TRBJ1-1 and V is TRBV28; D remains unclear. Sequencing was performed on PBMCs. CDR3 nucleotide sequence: TGTGCCAGCAGTTTGGCCACTGAAGCTTTCTTT. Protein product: CASSLATEAFF.